This TCR beta chain was identified in a study of memory CD4+ T cells and cytomegalovirus serostatus. Study-wide points: The CMV-associated TCR signature appears largely within the CD4+ memory repertoire.

Single viable CD3+CD4+CD8-CD45RO+ cells were sorted as the memory CD4+ T cells. In regard to this clone: As yet, its antigen is unknown.

The assay was immunoSEQ multiplex PCR, and TCRdb's table has in-frame clones only and misses some. The top ten clones hold about 1% of a sample with around 25,000 clones, roughly 80% of them seen once. Sequencing used memory CD4+ T cells from blood. The receptor was isolated from an adult in good health and CMV-seronegative.

For the CDR3, the DNA is TGTGCCAGCAGCGTGGGCCTTTTAAGGGACGAGCAGTACTTC. Amino acids: CASSVGLLRDEQYF. The V call is TRBV9, the J call TRBJ2-7; D remains unclear. Germline V CDR1 and CDR2: SGDLS, YYNGEE. This CDR3 comprises 14 residues. Trimming removed 2 bases at V and 5 bases at J, with 14 bases between. Supplemented by reference TRBV9 and TRBJ2-7, the full variable domain reads DSGVTQTPKHLITATGQRVTLRCSPRSGDLSVYWYQQSLDQGLQFLIQYYNGEERAKGNILERFSAQQFPDLHSELNLSSLELGDSALYFCASSVGLLRDEQYFGPGTRLTVT.